The next 9 T cell receptor beta chains were all read from a single sample in a study of cytomegalovirus exposure and HLA in healthy donors. PCR amplification relied on 60 Vbeta primers (plus 13 Jbeta primers). Clones were sequenced by immunoSEQ multiplex PCR, and TCRdb holds only the in-frame ones, with some missing. The sample has around 150,000 clones; about 82% are singletons. Sequencing used PBMCs. These receptors were obtained from a male donor in good health and CMV-seronegative.

The J gene is TRBJ1-1, the V gene TRBV2; D may be TRBD1 (5 bases). Trimming took 0 bases from V and 8 from J, leaving 10 bases between them. The CDR3 contains 13 residues. Germline V gene sequence: CDR1 SNHLY, CDR2 FYNNEI. CDR3 loop: CASSEAGLTEAFF. The CDR3 nucleotides read TGTGCCAGCAGTGAAGCGGGGCTGACGGAAGCTTTCTTT. The variable domain in full, completed from reference TRBV2 and TRBJ1-1, reads EPEVTQTPSHQVTQMGQEVILRCVPISNHLYFYWYRQILGQKVEFLVSFYNNEISEKSEIFDDQFSVERPDGSNFTLKIRSTKLEDSAMYFCASSEAGLTEAFFGQGTRLTVV.

V is TRBV19 and J is TRBJ1-2, with a weak D call TRBD1 (6 bases). The CDR3 runs to 18 residues. Germline assignment: CDR1 LNHDA and CDR2 SQIVND (reference sequence). Trimming removed 3 bases from V and 5 bases from J, with 25 bases in between. This CDR3 is CASSIPPRPRTVSYGYTF. The CDR3 DNA reads as TGTGCCAGTAGTATTCCCCCCCGGCCGAGGACAGTCTCGTATGGCTACACCTTC.

V gene TRBV27 combines with J gene TRBJ1-5, with 8 bases identical to TRBD1. Looked up from germline, CDR1 is MNHEY and CDR2 is SMNVEV (reference sequence). The CDR3 is 14 amino acids. The V and J ends lost 8 bases and 4 bases, in that order; junction bases with no gene match: 7. CDR3 loop: CASHPGQGNQPQHF. CDR3 coding DNA: TGTGCCAGCCACCCAGGACAGGGAAATCAGCCCCAGCATTTT.

This chain links TRBV12-5 with TRBJ2-3; 8 bases map to TRBD1. After removal of 5 bases from V and 4 bases from J, the junction contained 11 bases not matched to a gene. From germline, CDR1 is LGHNT and CDR2 FRNRAP. CDR3 length equals 16 residues. Written as DNA, the CDR3 is TGTGCTAGTGGTCACCGGAGGCAGGGGGCCCCAGATACGCAGTATTTT. Residues: CASGHRRQGAPDTQYF.

This clone was seen only a few times. This chain links TRBV5-6 with TRBJ1-1; possibly TRBD1 for D (5 bases). This CDR3 region has 16 residues. Germline loops: CDR1 SGHDT, CDR2 YYEEEE. V was cut by 2 bases and J by 0 bases, with 14 bases left in between. The CDR3 DNA is TGTGCCAGCAGCTTCCTTCAAGACAGCTTGAACACTGAAGCTTTCTTT. This gives the protein CASSFLQDSLNTEAFF.

The CDR3 nucleotides are TGTGCCAGCAGTGAAGTCCCCCGGGGCTATAATTCACCCCTCCACTTT. It is translated as CASSEVPRGYNSPLHF. The V and J genes are TRBV6-1 and TRBJ1-6; D gene ambiguous. Germline V gene sequence: CDR1 MNHNS, CDR2 SASEGT. CDR3 length: 16 amino acids. The V end lost 1 base, the J end lost 3 bases, and 10 bases lay between the germline ends.

A single count supports this clone. The V gene is TRBV27, the J gene TRBJ2-2; D may be TRBD1 (5 bases). Trimming left V 3 bases short and J 0 bases short, with 14 bases between. From germline, CDR1 is MNHEY and CDR2 SMNVEV (reference sequence). The CDR3 covers 17 residues. CDR3 sequence: CASSFPSTAPNTGELFF. CDR3 DNA sequence: TGTGCCAGCAGTTTCCCCTCGACAGCACCGAACACCGGGGAGCTGTTTTTT.

This sequence joins TRBV15 and TRBJ2-6, with D tentatively TRBD2 (5 bases). Germline V gene lookup returns CDR1 LNHNV and CDR2 YYDKDF (reference sequence). V shed 5 bases and J shed 2 bases, with 16 bases lying between them. This CDR3 contains 17 residues. The CDR3 protein is CATSLTKGVAGANVLTF. CDR3 in DNA: TGTGCCACCAGCTTGACAAAGGGAGTGGCTGGGGCCAACGTCCTGACTTTC.

The rearrangement uses TRBV4-1 and TRBJ1-4; TRBD1 agrees at 8 bases. V lost 4 bases, J lost 15 bases, and 16 bases stayed unmatched. This CDR3 contains 15 residues. Germline CDR1 reads MGHRA; CDR2 reads YSYEKL. Written as DNA, the CDR3 is TGCGCCAGCAGCCCTTATGGACAGGGCAAAAACAGGGTGTTTTTT. This translates into CASSPYGQGKNRVFF.